A single sample gave rise to the 10 T cell receptor beta chains below, sequenced in a study of blood T cell repertoires in COVID-19. Data came from immunoSEQ multiplex PCR; TCRdb stores just in-frame clones and leaves some out. This sample yields some 90,000 clones, of which approximately 79% are seen a single time; roughly a tenth belongs to the top ten. Material: peripheral blood. These receptors were taken from a man aged 65 to 85 with active or convalescent COVID-19.

V gene TRBV10-1 combines with J gene TRBJ2-1; unclear D gene. With 10 bases removed from V and 5 bases from J, the gap between germline ends came to 15 bases. Germline CDR1 and CDR2: WNHNN and SYGVQD (reference sequence). This CDR3 region has 13 residues. This CDR3 is CATMGRGHNEQFF. The CDR3 DNA reads TGCGCCACCATGGGTAGAGGTCACAATGAGCAGTTCTTC.

The chain recombines TRBV18 with TRBJ1-1; 10 nucleotides line up with TRBD1. Germline lookup yields CDR1 KGHSH and CDR2 LQKENI. Germline trimming cut 2 bases from V and 0 bases from J; bases unmatched to any gene: 3. This CDR3 has 16 residues. For the CDR3, the DNA is TGTGCCAGCTCACCAGGGACAGGGGTGTTGAACACTGAAGCTTTCTTT. As protein: CASSPGTGVLNTEAFF. Complete variable domain (other parts from reference TRBV18 and TRBJ1-1): NAGVMQNPRHLVRRRGQEARLRCSPMKGHSHVYWYRQLPEEGLKFMVYLQKENIIDESGMPKERFSAEFPKEGPSILRIQQVVRGDSAAYFCASSPGTGVLNTEAFFGQGTRLTVV.

V is TRBV2 and J is TRBJ2-4, with D possibly being TRBD1 (6 bases). CDR3 length: 15 residues. The germline CDR1 and CDR2 sequences are SNHLY and FYNNEI. Trimming took off 6 bases at V and 0 bases at J, with 12 bases between the two ends. The CDR3 DNA reads TGTGCCAGCAGCCGGACAGACTTAGCCAAAAACATTCAGTACTTC. Translated, it gives CASSRTDLAKNIQYF.

The V gene is TRBV29-1, the J gene TRBJ2-7; D is perhaps TRBD2 (5 bases). Trimming pared 6 bases from V and 5 bases from J, leaving 11 bases between. The V gene's germline CDR1 is SQVTM and CDR2 ANQGSEA. The CDR3 spans 11 residues. The DNA for the CDR3 is TGCAGCGTCGTTACTAGGAACGAGCAGTACTTC. This translates into CSVVTRNEQYF.

DNA for the CDR3: TGTGCCAGCTCCCCGACTAGCGGGGGAGAGGGAGATACGCAGTATTTT. Protein sequence: CASSPTSGGEGDTQYF. V is TRBV18 and J is TRBJ2-3; 12 bases fit TRBD2. Looked up from germline, CDR1 is KGHSH and CDR2 is LQKENI. V lost 6 bases and J lost 5; bases outside the gene matches: 9. CDR3 length: 16 residues. Based on the CDR3 plus reference TRBV18 and TRBJ2-3, the full variable domain is NAGVMQNPRHLVRRRGQEARLRCSPMKGHSHVYWYRQLPEEGLKFMVYLQKENIIDESGMPKERFSAEFPKEGPSILRIQQVVRGDSAAYFCASSPTSGGEGDTQYFGPGTRLTVL.

The rearrangement links TRBV2 to TRBJ1-1; no firm D call. The CDR3 has 11 amino acids. The germline gives CDR1 SNHLY, CDR2 FYNNEI. V lost 5 bases and J 5 bases, leaving 6 bases between the germline ends. CDR3 nucleotide sequence: TGTGCCAGCAGTTCGGGTACTGAAGCTTTCTTT. This gives the protein CASSSGTEAFF. Drawing the rest from reference TRBV2 and TRBJ1-1, the complete variable domain is EPEVTQTPSHQVTQMGQEVILRCVPISNHLYFYWYRQILGQKVEFLVSFYNNEISEKSEIFDDQFSVERPDGSNFTLKIRSTKLEDSAMYFCASSSGTEAFFGQGTRLTVV.

This chain links TRBV5-1 with TRBJ2-7; D gene ambiguous. Deletions cut 0 bases from V and 0 bases from J, with 7 bases between. CDR3 length: 14 amino acids. CDR1 and CDR2 (germline): SGHRS, YFSETQ. CDR3 in DNA: TGCGCCAGCAGCTTGGCCCCGGTCTCCTACGAGCAGTACTTC. This encodes CASSLAPVSYEQYF.

V gene TRBV10-1 combines with J gene TRBJ1-1; D perhaps matches TRBD1 (6 bases). The CDR3 has 12 residues. Trimming cost V 3 bases and J 5 bases, with 7 bases left between them. Germline V gene lookup returns CDR1 WNHNN and CDR2 SYGVQD (reference sequence). Here the CDR3 DNA reads TGCGCCAGCAGTGAAGGGGGTACTGAAGCTTTCTTT. Protein sequence: CASSEGGTEAFF.

The chain couples TRBV4-2 to TRBJ2-7; the match to TRBD1 covers 10 bases. The CDR3 is 14 amino acids. With V trimmed by 5 bases and J by 2 bases, 3 bases remained unmatched. Germline V CDR1 and CDR2: LGHNA, YNFKEQ. The CDR3 bases are TGTGCCAGCAGCTCCGGGACAGGGGCCTACGAGCAGTACTTC. Protein sequence: CASSSGTGAYEQYF.

J is TRBJ2-7 and V is TRBV7-3, with 7 positions matching TRBD2. Trimming removed 5 bases from V and 3 bases from J; junction bases left unmatched: 4. From germline, CDR1 is SGHTA and CDR2 FQGTGA. CDR3 length: 13 amino acids. The CDR3 sequence: CASSQGLFYEQYF. CDR3 DNA: TGTGCCAGCAGCCAGGGACTATTCTACGAGCAGTACTTC. Looking up the rest from reference TRBV7-3 and TRBJ2-7 gives the full variable domain: GAGVSQTPSNKVTEKGKYVELRCDPISGHTALYWYRQSLGQGPEFLIYFQGTGAADDSGLPNDRFFAVRPEGSVSTLKIQRTERGDSAVYLCASSQGLFYEQYFGPGTRLTVT.